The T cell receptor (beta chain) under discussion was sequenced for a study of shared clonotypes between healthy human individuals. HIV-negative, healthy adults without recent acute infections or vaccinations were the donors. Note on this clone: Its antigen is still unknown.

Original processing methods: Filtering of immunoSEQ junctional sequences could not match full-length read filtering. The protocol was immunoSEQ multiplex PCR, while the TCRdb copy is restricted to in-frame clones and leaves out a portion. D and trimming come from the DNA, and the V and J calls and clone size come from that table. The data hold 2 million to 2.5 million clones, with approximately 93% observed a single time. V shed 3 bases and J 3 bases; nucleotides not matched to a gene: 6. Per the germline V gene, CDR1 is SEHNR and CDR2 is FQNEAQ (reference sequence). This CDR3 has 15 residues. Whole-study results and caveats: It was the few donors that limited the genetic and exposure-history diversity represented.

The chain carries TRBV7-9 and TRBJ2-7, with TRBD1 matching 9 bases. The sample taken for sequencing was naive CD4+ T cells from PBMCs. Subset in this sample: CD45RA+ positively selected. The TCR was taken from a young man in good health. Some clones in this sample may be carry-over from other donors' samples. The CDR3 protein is CASSFRDRVGYEQYF. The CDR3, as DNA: TGTGCCAGCAGCTTCCGGGACAGGGTTGGCTACGAGCAGTACTTC. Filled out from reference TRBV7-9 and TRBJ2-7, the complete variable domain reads DTGVSQNPRHKITKRGQNVTFRCDPISEHNRLYWYRQTLGQGPEFLTYFQNEAQLEKSRLLSDRFSAERPKGSFSTLEIQRTEQGDSAMYLCASSFRDRVGYEQYFGPGTRLTVT.